Below, 24 T cell receptor beta chains from the same sample are listed, as sequenced in a study of T-cell memory formation after mild COVID-19. TCRdb independently ran MiXCR on the 5' RACE reads; one entry per CDR3 protein. In the table there are a few hundred thousand distinct CDR3 sequences, around a fifth of which are singletons. Sequencing was carried out using PBMCs or a T cell subset sorted from them (not recorded which). These receptors were taken from an adult woman who had mild COVID-19 (a few samples of this study predate the infection). Cell type and time point are not known.

Only a few counts were recorded for this clonotype. In DNA, the CDR3 is TGCAGTGCTAGAGCAAATGGGCTAGCGGGAGGTTGGGATACGCAGTATTTT. It translates to CSARANGLAGGWDTQYF. The rearrangement joins TRBV20-1 to TRBJ2-3; TRBD2 agrees at 11 bases. Germline loops: CDR1 DFQATT, CDR2 SNEGSKA (reference sequence). J was trimmed by 6 bases and V by 1 base; bases with no gene match: 12. The CDR3 length is 17 residues.

The chain carries TRBV6-5 and TRBJ1-2; D remains unclear. CDR1 is MNHEY, CDR2 SVGAGI, per germline. This CDR3 is 14 amino acids long. V was pared by 6 bases and J by 2 bases, with 13 bases between. The CDR3 DNA is TGTGCCAGCAGGCCCGATCTAACGAACTATGGCTACACCTTC. The encoded protein is CASRPDLTNYGYTF.

In this sample, this clonotype turned up a few times. The genes are TRBV7-6 and TRBJ2-7, with TRBD1 identical over 7 bases. The V gene end was trimmed by 4 bases and the J gene end by 4 bases; junction bases not matched to a gene: 7. The CDR3 totals 14 residues. Germline CDR1 reads SGHVS; CDR2 reads FNYEAQ. In DNA form, the CDR3 reads TGTGCCAGCAGCTCCAGGGGGTTCTCTTACGAGCAGTACTTC. Encoded protein: CASSSRGFSYEQYF.

The chain combines TRBV29-1 with TRBJ2-3; D assignment may be TRBD1 or TRBD2 (6 bases each). Per the germline V gene, CDR1 is SQVTM and CDR2 is ANQGSEA. With 8 bases removed from V and 4 bases from J, the gap between germline ends came to 16 bases. The CDR3 loop spans 13 amino acids. The CDR3 protein is CSPEGGRADTQYF. The DNA of the CDR3 is TGCAGCCCGGAGGGGGGCCGGGCAGATACGCAGTATTTT.

The chain links TRBV5-1 to TRBJ2-7; D ambiguous. Trimming took off 2 bases at V and 5 bases at J, with 8 bases between the two ends. CDR3 length: 12 residues. Germline V gene sequence: CDR1 SGHRS, CDR2 YFSETQ. CDR3 bases: TGCGCCAGCAGCTTCGAGTCCGACGAGCAGTACTTC. It encodes CASSFESDEQYF. Together with reference TRBV5-1 and TRBJ2-7, the CDR3 gives the full variable domain: KAGVTQTPRYLIKTRGQQVTLSCSPISGHRSVSWYQQTPGQGLQFLFEYFSETQRNKGNFPGRFSGRQFSNSRSEMNVSTLELGDSALYLCASSFESDEQYFGPGTRLTVT.

This rearrangement joins TRBV7-8 to TRBJ2-1, with 9 bases fitting TRBD2. The CDR3 extends over 15 amino acids. The germline V gene encodes CDR1 SGHVS and CDR2 FQNEAQ. The junction had 3 bases not matched to a gene; V was cut back by 0 bases and J by 6 bases. CDR3 residues: CASSLAAGGSNEQFF. DNA for the CDR3: TGTGCCAGCAGCTTAGCAGCGGGAGGAAGCAATGAGCAGTTCTTC. The full variable domain, in which reference TRBV7-8 and TRBJ2-1 provide the parts outside the CDR3, is GAGVSQSPRYKVAKRGQDVALRCDPISGHVSLFWYQQALGQGPEFLTYFQNEAQLDKSGLPSDRFFAERPEGSVSTLKIQRTQQEDSAVYLCASSLAAGGSNEQFFGPGTRLTVL.

This clonotype was picked up a small number of times. The V gene is TRBV7-8, the J gene TRBJ2-5, with 12 bases fitting TRBD2. Germline CDR1 SGHVS, CDR2 FQNEAQ. The length of the CDR3 is 21 residues. With 5 bases clipped from V and 3 bases from J, the junction kept 22 bases outside the gene matches. The DNA for the CDR3 is TGTGCCAGCAGCACCGAACTAGCGGGAGGCCTACGGGGGGTCATTAAAGAGACCCAGTACTTC. Translation gives CASSTELAGGLRGVIKETQYF.

The chain combines TRBV9 with TRBJ2-1, with a tentative D call TRBD2 (6 bases). CDR1 is SGDLS and CDR2 is YYNGEE in the germline V gene. V was cut by 2 bases and J by 5 bases, with 11 bases left in between. The CDR3 totals 14 residues. The chain's CDR3 is CASSVAAGNNEQFF. Here the CDR3 DNA reads TGTGCCAGCAGCGTCGCTGCGGGAAACAATGAGCAGTTCTTC.

This clonotype turned up a few times. The chain recombines TRBV12-3 or TRBV12-4 with TRBJ2-7; D might be TRBD1 (6 bases). The CDR3 is made up of 15 amino acids. V lost 5 bases to trimming and J lost 1 base, with 15 bases between them. The CDR3 loop is CASSPLQGFSYEQYF. In DNA form, the CDR3 reads TGTGCCAGCAGTCCCTTACAGGGTTTTTCCTACGAGCAGTACTTC.

V and J are TRBV20-1 and TRBJ2-7, with a tentative D call TRBD2 (5 bases). CDR1 is DFQATT and CDR2 is SNEGSKA in the germline V gene (reference sequence). Trimming cost V 3 bases and J 2 bases, with 17 bases left between them. The CDR3 is made up of 15 amino acids. This CDR3 reads CSARTGAELAYEQYF. The DNA of the CDR3 is TGCAGTGCTAGGACCGGAGCGGAGCTGGCCTACGAGCAGTACTTC.

The chain uses TRBV12-3 or TRBV12-4 and TRBJ2-2; D is perhaps TRBD1 (6 bases). V was pared by 6 bases and J by 9 bases, with 17 bases between. There are 14 residues in the CDR3. CDR3 bases: TGTGCCAGCAGGTTGGGCAGGGGTAATTGGGAGCTGTTTTTT. Its translation: CASRLGRGNWELFF.

This clonotype has more than one count but fewer than ten. The chain recombines TRBV5-1 with TRBJ2-3; 13 bases map to TRBD2. This CDR3 spans 16 amino acids. The V gene end was trimmed by 3 bases and the J gene end by 2 bases; junction bases not matched to a gene: 3. Looked up from germline, CDR1 is SGHRS and CDR2 is YFSETQ. In DNA form, the CDR3 reads TGCGCCAGCAGCTCCGGGACTAGCGGGGACACAGATACGCAGTATTTT. Translated: CASSSGTSGDTDTQYF.

This clonotype has a handful of counts. V gene TRBV20-1 combines with J gene TRBJ2-7; 9 bases match TRBD2. Germline V gene lookup returns CDR1 DFQATT and CDR2 SNEGSKA (reference sequence). This CDR3 is built from 17 residues. V shed 3 bases, J shed 0 bases, and the junction held 12 bases outside the gene matches. As DNA, the CDR3 is TGCAGTGCTAGGGCTACCCAGCGGGGGGCTTACTCCTACGAGCAGTACTTC. It yields the protein CSARATQRGAYSYEQYF.

V and J are TRBV4-3 and TRBJ1-1, with D uncertain. The V end lost 4 bases, the J end lost 5 bases, and 11 bases lay between the germline ends. The CDR3 is made up of 13 amino acids. Germline-derived CDR1 and CDR2 are LGHNA and YSLEER. The CDR3 sequence: CASSRTEGTEAFF. The CDR3 DNA reads as TGCGCCAGCAGCCGAACTGAAGGGACTGAAGCTTTCTTT.

Concerning this clonotype itself: Sequence at one end of the junction differs from germline and may be a read error. This chain connects TRBV24-1 to TRBJ2-1; D call uncertain. The germline gives CDR1 KGHDR, CDR2 SFDVKD. This CDR3 has 13 residues. CDR3 nucleotide sequence: TGTGCCACCACCGCGTCGTCCTACAATGAGCAGTTATTC. This encodes CATTASSYNEQLF.

The chain links TRBV7-9 to TRBJ1-2; D gene unclear. Trimming cost V 3 bases and J 4 bases, with 3 bases left between them. Germline lookup yields CDR1 SEHNR and CDR2 FQNEAQ (reference sequence). The CDR3 is 11 amino acids. Here the CDR3 reads CASSLAYGYTF. The CDR3, as DNA: TGTGCCAGCAGCTTGGCCTATGGCTACACCTTC.

The chain is built from TRBV20-1 and TRBJ1-4; D might be TRBD1 (6 bases). Between the trimmed V and J ends, which lost 3 bases and 7 bases, there was a span of 12 bases. Germline values: CDR1 DFQATT, CDR2 SNEGSKA (reference sequence). The CDR3 consists of 13 residues. The CDR3 region has the DNA TGCAGTGCTAGTCCGGGACACTTTGAAAAACTGTTTTTT. Residues: CSASPGHFEKLFF.

The rearrangement uses TRBV9 and TRBJ2-7; no clear D. V was cut by 0 bases and J by 7 bases, with 14 bases left in between. This CDR3 spans 14 amino acids. Germline values: CDR1 SGDLS, CDR2 YYNGEE. The CDR3 sequence is CASSVDGSSPEQYF. CDR3 DNA sequence: TGTGCCAGCAGCGTAGACGGATCCTCTCCTGAGCAGTACTTC. The full variable domain, completed using reference TRBV9 and TRBJ2-7, is DSGVTQTPKHLITATGQRVTLRCSPRSGDLSVYWYQQSLDQGLQFLIQYYNGEERAKGNILERFSAQQFPDLHSELNLSSLELGDSALYFCASSVDGSSPEQYFGPGTRLTVT.

In this sample, this clonotype turned up many times. The chain recombines TRBV29-1 with TRBJ1-5; 10 bases match TRBD1. Per germline, CDR1 SQVTM and CDR2 ANQGSEA. The CDR3 length is 16 residues. Trimming at V came to 4 bases and at J to 1 base, leaving 7 bases not matched to a gene. The chain's CDR3 is CSVVVDRGRSNQPQHF. CDR3 bases: TGCAGCGTTGTTGTGGACAGGGGGAGAAGCAATCAGCCCCAGCATTTT.

The J gene is TRBJ2-1, the V gene TRBV29-1; maybe TRBD1 (6 bases). CDR1 and CDR2 from the germline V gene are SQVTM and ANQGSEA. V was cut by 6 bases and J by 10 bases, with 10 bases left in between. The CDR3 covers 10 residues. This CDR3 reads CSVADREQFF. The CDR3 bases are TGCAGCGTAGCAGACAGGGAGCAGTTCTTC.

This clonotype was observed a few times. The chain combines TRBV7-9 with TRBJ2-2, with 8 bases aligning to TRBD1. The CDR3 has 15 residues. After removal of 6 bases from V and 7 bases from J, the junction contained 10 bases not matched to a gene. CDR1 and CDR2 from the germline V gene are SEHNR and FQNEAQ (reference sequence). CDR3 DNA sequence: TGTGCCAGCAGTCAGGGGGCCATTTTCGGCGGGGAGCTGTTTTTT. Translated, it gives CASSQGAIFGGELFF.

This clonotype was picked up many times. As DNA, the CDR3 is TGTGCCAGCAGTCGGGACAGGTCCCCCGGGGAGCTGTTTTTT. Protein product: CASSRDRSPGELFF. The chain has TRBV12-3 or TRBV12-4 and TRBJ2-2, with 8 bases identical to TRBD1. This CDR3 is 14 amino acids long. Trimming at V came to 5 bases and at J to 6 bases, leaving 5 bases not matched to a gene.

The V call is TRBV6-5, the J call TRBJ2-5, with 7 bases that match TRBD1. Germline assignment: CDR1 MNHEY and CDR2 SVGAGI. CDR3 size: 16 residues. The trim removed 0 bases at V and 3 bases at J, leaving 7 bases unmatched. The CDR3 coding sequence is TGTGCCAGCAGTTACTCTCCGGGACAGCCTAAAGAGACCCAGTACTTC. It codes for CASSYSPGQPKETQYF.

This chain links TRBV10-3 with TRBJ1-2; no clear D. V was trimmed by 3 bases and J by 6 bases, leaving 8 bases between them. Germline V gene sequence: CDR1 ENHRY, CDR2 SYGVKD. The CDR3 consists of 12 residues. The DNA of the CDR3 is TGTGCCATCAGTGACGGTCCAAATGGCTACACCTTC. This gives the protein CAISDGPNGYTF.